The 20 T cell receptor beta chains given below trace back to one sample, sequenced in a study of shared clonotypes between healthy human individuals. Selected positively for CCR7 and CD45RO-negative, naive CD8 cells excluded terminally differentiated effector memory CD45RA+ cells. The method was immunoSEQ multiplex PCR; TCRdb's version includes in-frame clones alone and lacks a portion of them. The table lists 1.5 million to 2.5 million clones, roughly 94% of them singletons. The sample consisted of naive CD8+ T cells sorted from blood. The receptors originated from a man in his late teens or twenties in good health.

V is TRBV28 and J is TRBJ1-2; D ambiguous. V lost 7 bases and J lost 2, with 23 bases in between. Germline V lookup: CDR1 MDHEN, CDR2 SYDVKM. The CDR3 loop spans 17 amino acids. CDR3 DNA: TGTGCCAGCACCCTTCTCTTTCCGGACGGTGCCAACTATGGCTACACCTTC. Protein sequence: CASTLLFPDGANYGYTF.

The chain links TRBV4-1 to TRBJ2-7; D possibly corresponds to TRBD1 (6 bases). Germline V gene data show CDR1 as MGHRA and CDR2 as YSYEKL. The CDR3 has 16 amino acids. The germline V and J ends were trimmed by 0 bases and 3 bases, with 15 bases remaining between them. The CDR3 loop reads CASSQDDWDTNYEQYF. The CDR3 DNA sequence: TGCGCCAGCAGCCAAGATGATTGGGACACCAACTACGAGCAGTACTTC.

To note about this clone: Other DNA sequences in this specimen translate into the identical CDR3. This chain connects TRBV4-3 to TRBJ2-7, with 7 positions matching TRBD2. The CDR3 covers 14 residues. With V trimmed by 1 base and J by 3 bases, 3 bases remained unmatched. From germline, CDR1 is LGHNA and CDR2 YSLEER. CDR3 coding DNA: TGCGCCAGCAGCCAAGTTGCGGGAGTCTACGAGCAGTACTTC. Translating it yields CASSQVAGVYEQYF.

The gene calls are TRBV10-2 and TRBJ1-1; no clear D. Trimming took off 6 bases at V and 4 bases at J, with 18 bases between the two ends. Germline CDR1 is WSHSY and CDR2 is SAAADI. CDR3 length: 15 residues. The CDR3 DNA reads TGCGCCAGCAGGGATCTAGCCGGGATATCCACTGAAGCTTTCTTT. Translated: CASRDLAGISTEAFF.

This clone has a handful of counts. This chain uses TRBV5-6 with TRBJ1-4, with D perhaps TRBD1 (5 bases). Germline loops: CDR1 SGHDT, CDR2 YYEEEE. This CDR3 is built from 13 residues. Trimming cost V 2 bases and J 5 bases, with 7 bases left between them. CDR3 sequence: CASSLPGNEKLFF. CDR3 sequence (DNA): TGTGCCAGCAGCTTACCAGGGAATGAAAAACTGTTTTTT.

As concerns this clone: Compared with germline, one end of the junction differs, possibly owing to a read error. The genes are TRBV28 and TRBJ2-2; weak D call: TRBD1 (5 bases). Germline V gene sequence: CDR1 MDHEN, CDR2 SYDVKM. The CDR3 totals 17 residues. The CDR3 reads CASSFIRERAKTGELFF. Written as DNA, the CDR3 is TGTGCCAGCAGTTTTATCAGGGAAAGAGCGAAGACCGGGGAGCTGTTTTTT.

The rearrangement uses TRBV6-5 and TRBJ1-1, with a possible D match to TRBD1 (6 bases). Germline-derived CDR1 and CDR2 are MNHEY and SVGAGI. This CDR3 has 16 amino acids. V gave up 2 bases and J gave up 4 bases, with 17 bases separating them. CDR3 DNA sequence: TGTGCCAGCAGTTACCTCGGGGGCGAAGAGGGCACTGAAGCTTTCTTT. Residues: CASSYLGGEEGTEAFF.

V is TRBV4-1 and J is TRBJ2-5; no reliable D call. Trimming shortened V by 0 bases and J by 0 bases, and 8 bases separated the two germline ends. Germline CDR1 and CDR2: MGHRA and YSYEKL. The CDR3 length is 15 residues. CDR3 in amino acids: CASSQEPGYQETQYF. Written as DNA, the CDR3 is TGCGCCAGCAGCCAAGAGCCGGGCTACCAAGAGACCCAGTACTTC.

The chain has TRBV19 and TRBJ2-7, with a weak D call TRBD2 (6 bases). The germline V gene has CDR1 LNHDA and CDR2 SQIVND (reference sequence). Trimming stripped 7 bases from V and 5 bases from J, with 18 bases between. This CDR3 comprises 14 residues. CDR3: CASTMVAGSNEQYF. For the CDR3, the DNA is TGTGCCAGTACGATGGTTGCGGGATCTAACGAGCAGTACTTC.

The V call is TRBV6-6, the J call TRBJ2-7; tentative D call: TRBD2 (6 bases). Germline V CDR1 and CDR2: MNHNY, SVGAGI (reference sequence). This CDR3 spans 14 amino acids. Trimming left V 2 bases short and J 5 bases short, with 13 bases between. The CDR3 DNA reads TGTGCCAGCAGTTACCAGGAGGGCGTCGACGAGCAGTACTTC. This gives the protein CASSYQEGVDEQYF.

J is TRBJ1-1 and V is TRBV5-6; a possible D gene is TRBD1 (6 bases). V lost 3 bases to trimming and J lost 3 bases, with 24 bases between them. Germline V gives CDR1 SGHDT, CDR2 YYEEEE. There are 18 residues in the CDR3. CDR3 protein: CASSSKTLRGAGDTEAFF. The CDR3 nucleotides read TGTGCCAGCAGCTCTAAAACACTCCGAGGGGCAGGGGACACTGAAGCTTTCTTT. The variable domain in full, completed from reference TRBV5-6 and TRBJ1-1, reads DAGVTQSPTHLIKTRGQQVTLRCSPKSGHDTVSWYQQALGQGPQFIFQYYEEEERQRGNFPDRFSGHQFPNYSSELNVNALLLGDSALYLCASSSKTLRGAGDTEAFFGQGTRLTVV.

This chain joins TRBV27 and TRBJ2-7; 9 nucleotides match TRBD1. V shed 4 bases and J 5 bases; nucleotides not matched to a gene: 3. Germline values: CDR1 MNHEY, CDR2 SMNVEV (reference sequence). This CDR3 has 13 amino acids. CDR3 sequence reads: CASSWTGDHEQYF. The CDR3 coding sequence is TGTGCCAGCAGTTGGACAGGGGACCACGAGCAGTACTTC.

The chain joins TRBV4-2 to TRBJ2-6, with TRBD1 matching 7 bases. This CDR3 region has 19 residues. Germline V lookup: CDR1 LGHNA, CDR2 YNFKEQ. Trimming cost V 0 bases and J 0 bases; bases outside gene matches: 8. The CDR3 region is CASSQDPGTVVSGANVLTF. The DNA of the CDR3 is TGTGCCAGCAGCCAAGATCCCGGGACAGTTGTCTCTGGGGCCAACGTCCTGACTTTC.

V gene TRBV10-3 combines with J gene TRBJ2-5; TRBD2 matches 9 bases. Germline V gene sequence: CDR1 ENHRY, CDR2 SYGVKD. V lost 6 bases and J lost 3; bases outside the gene matches: 5. The CDR3 contains 14 residues. CDR3 nucleotide sequence: TGTGCCATCAGCCAAATAGCGGGAGAAGAGACCCAGTACTTC. Translated, it gives CAISQIAGEETQYF.

V and J are TRBV29-1 and TRBJ2-1; no reliable D call. The CDR3 consists of 13 residues. Germline V gene sequence: CDR1 SQVTM, CDR2 ANQGSEA. V was clipped by 1 base and J by 3 bases, with 7 bases between them. The CDR3 reads CSVEADRYNEQFF. The CDR3 region has the DNA TGCAGCGTTGAAGCGGATCGCTACAATGAGCAGTTCTTC.

As to this clone: The sample has other DNA sequences that encode this CDR3 too. The rearrangement joins TRBV9 to TRBJ2-7; no firm D call. V lost 0 bases to trimming and J lost 0 bases, with 7 bases between them. This CDR3 comprises 14 residues. CDR1 and CDR2 from the germline V gene are SGDLS and YYNGEE. DNA of the CDR3: TGTGCCAGCAGCGTAGGTCCGGCCTCCTACGAGCAGTACTTC. Its translation is CASSVGPASYEQYF. The full variable domain, with the rest looked up from reference TRBV9 and TRBJ2-7, is DSGVTQTPKHLITATGQRVTLRCSPRSGDLSVYWYQQSLDQGLQFLIQYYNGEERAKGNILERFSAQQFPDLHSELNLSSLELGDSALYFCASSVGPASYEQYFGPGTRLTVT.

A note on this clone: In the same sample, other DNA sequences code for this CDR3. This chain uses TRBV5-6 with TRBJ1-3, with TRBD1 matching 9 bases. CDR3 length: 14 residues. The germline V gene encodes CDR1 SGHDT and CDR2 YYEEEE. Trimming at V came to 3 bases and at J to 2 bases, leaving 0 bases not matched to a gene. The DNA for the CDR3 is TGTGCCAGCAGCTGGGACAGGGCTGGAAACACCATATATTTT. This encodes CASSWDRAGNTIYF.

The chain has TRBV4-3 and TRBJ2-3; maybe TRBD2 (5 bases). This CDR3 has 14 amino acids. The germline V gene encodes CDR1 LGHNA and CDR2 YSLEER. V lost 2 bases and J lost 3, with 9 bases in between. The CDR3 reads CASSQREWTDTQYF. For the CDR3, the DNA is TGCGCCAGCAGCCAAAGGGAGTGGACAGATACGCAGTATTTT.

On this clone itself: Other DNA sequences within the sample encode an identical CDR3. This chain joins TRBV27 and TRBJ2-7; 9 bases are shared with TRBD1. Per the germline V gene, CDR1 is MNHEY and CDR2 is SMNVEV (reference sequence). CDR3 length: 16 amino acids. The junction had 6 bases not matched to a gene; V was cut back by 0 bases and J by 3 bases. The DNA for the CDR3 is TGTGCCAGCAGTTTATCGTCAGGGACAGGGCACTACGAGCAGTACTTC. Its translation: CASSLSSGTGHYEQYF.

This chain connects TRBV15 to TRBJ2-1, with D unclear. The CDR3 is made up of 14 amino acids. V was clipped by 0 bases and J by 7 bases, with 10 bases between them. The germline V gene has CDR1 LNHNV and CDR2 YYDKDF (reference sequence). In DNA form, the CDR3 reads TGTGCCACCAGCAGAGAGAATAAATGGAATGAGCAGTTCTTC. It translates to CATSRENKWNEQFF.